One sample yielded the 7 T cell receptor beta chains listed below, sequenced in a study of CD8 T cells in Susac syndrome. Random hexamers primed reverse transcription of roughly 0.5 to 1 ug RNA. TCRdb reanalysed the immunoSEQ multiplex PCR reads using MiXCR and keeps one entry per CDR3 protein. The sample carries over 150,000 distinct CDR3 sequences, roughly 94% recorded once. The sample was CD4+ T cells from PBMCs. The receptors were gathered from a human donor with Susac syndrome.

This clonotype has only a few counts. The V call is TRBV18, the J call TRBJ2-3, with unresolved D. The V end was cut by 6 bases, the J end by 2 bases, with 3 bases between. Germline CDR1 and CDR2: KGHSH and LQKENI. This CDR3 contains 11 residues. CDR3 in amino acids: CASSHTDTQYF. The CDR3 nucleotides are TGTGCCAGCTCGCACACAGATACGCAGTATTTT.

This clonotype appeared a single time. This chain links TRBV20-1 with TRBJ2-3, with 8 bases identical to TRBD1. V gave up 5 bases and J gave up 3 bases; unmatched junction bases: 10. The CDR3 runs to 15 residues. The germline CDR1 and CDR2 sequences are DFQATT and SNEGSKA (reference sequence). The CDR3 is CSARPVTGGTDTQYF. The CDR3 DNA reads as TGCAGTGCTCGCCCGGTCACAGGGGGAACAGATACGCAGTATTTT.

V is TRBV6-5 and J is TRBJ2-7; 12 bases map to TRBD2. The V gene end was trimmed by 7 bases and the J gene end by 6 bases; junction bases not matched to a gene: 7. The CDR3 spans 14 residues. The germline CDR1 and CDR2 sequences are MNHEY and SVGAGI. In nucleotides, the CDR3 is TGTGCCAGCATGCCGACTAGCGGGAGTCTCGAGCAGTACTTC. As protein: CASMPTSGSLEQYF.

The chain links TRBV30 to TRBJ1-5, with 7 bases aligning to TRBD1. Trimming took 3 bases from V and 5 from J; bases not matched to a gene: 7. The CDR3 loop spans 14 amino acids. Germline V gene lookup returns CDR1 GTSNPN and CDR2 SVGIG (reference sequence). CDR3 DNA sequence: TGTGCCTGGAGACGCAGGGGGTCGCATCAGCCCCAGCATTTT. Its protein is CAWRRRGSHQPQHF.

The V and J genes are TRBV10-3 and TRBJ1-1, with no clear D. The CDR3 runs 13 residues. CDR1 and CDR2 (germline): ENHRY, SYGVKD. V was pared by 6 bases and J by 0 bases, with 8 bases between. CDR3 residues: CAIRGILNTEAFF. CDR3 DNA sequence: TGTGCCATCAGAGGGATACTGAACACTGAAGCTTTCTTT.

The rearrangement joins TRBV20-1 to TRBJ1-1, with D unresolved. The germline V gene has CDR1 DFQATT and CDR2 SNEGSKA (reference sequence). There are 13 residues in the CDR3. The CDR3: CRARGGMNTEAFF. In DNA form, the CDR3 reads TGCAGGGCCCGAGGAGGAATGAACACTGAAGCTTTCTTT.

In this sample, this clonotype turned up once. This sequence joins TRBV6-5 and TRBJ2-4, with TRBD2 identical over 10 bases. From germline, CDR1 is MNHEY and CDR2 SVGAGI. There are 13 residues in the CDR3. CDR3 coding DNA: TGTGCGGCAGCGGGGGGGATCAAAAACATTCAGTACTTC. It translates to CAAAGGIKNIQYF.